This T cell receptor (beta chain) was observed in a study of neoadjuvant nivolumab and ipilimumab in lung cancer (dated by TCRdb to about 2020). With respect to the entire study: Nivolumab was administered intravenously at 3 mg/kg on days 1, 15 and 29, and in the combination arm ipilimumab 1 mg/kg was added on day 1 only. The major pathologic response (MPR) rate in the intention-to-treat population in each study arm was designated as the primary trial endpoint. The trial treated approximately 46 patients with operable NSCLC: approximately 23 were randomized to nivolumab monotherapy and some 20 to nivolumab plus ipilimumab. TCR repertoires were compared between pretherapy (baseline) peripheral blood and tumors resected at surgery after neoadjuvant immune checkpoint blockade. Matched pretherapy and resected tumor pairs were analyzed for seven patients, of whom four received nivolumab and three received nivolumab plus ipilimumab. Findings and caveats that apply to the study as a whole: Tumor T-cell richness and clonality rose from pretherapy to surgery in three of three dual-therapy tumors but in only two of four nivolumab-treated tumors. TCR sequencing was performed in a small number of samples. No significant correlation was found between TCR clonality and pathologic tumor regression, and only a single major-pathologic-response sample was available for the analysis of TCR clonality versus pathologic tumor regression. Compared with tumor-adjacent uninvolved lung, resected tumors had greater TCR richness and clonality, and increases showed up in more of the dual-therapy-treated tumors. A positive correlation was observed between pretherapy blood TCR richness and richness in tumors resected after neoadjuvant therapy (Spearman R = 0.82).

The time point label for this specimen denotes: pretherapy, before neoadjuvant immune checkpoint inhibitors. Samples were obtained from the phase 2 randomized NEOSTAR trial, in which neoadjuvant nivolumab or nivolumab plus ipilimumab followed by surgery was tested in operable NSCLC. The library was generated by the immunoSEQ multiplex PCR assay. Turning to the authors' computational methods: Repertoires were summarized in terms of richness and clonality, and significantly expanded and contracted clones between pre- and post-therapy samples were identified. What TCRdb holds here is the immuneACCESS table cut down to in-frame rearrangements. Part of the clones is not present; checked against another copy, under half of the missing clones reflect an unresolved V gene, and the others are unexplained. Clonal size and the V and J genes are those of that table, whereas D and trimming came from the DNA. The table for this sample lists roughly 23,000 clones; 82% of them were counted only once. The ten largest make up under 30% of the sample.

This clone has only one observation. Its recognized antigen is unknown. The input lacks base qualities; no much larger clone sits a single base away. CDR1 SGHNT and CDR2 YENEEA were looked up in the germline V gene. The cysteine opens and the phenylalanine closes a CDR3 of 15 amino acids. Only the CDR3 part of the read is kept: 45 bases, read in frame from the first base. The V and J ends are trimmed by 4 bases and 1 base, leaving 11 bases between them. Sequencing used peripheral blood, obtained before neoadjuvant nivolumab, alone or with ipilimumab. The chain is made from TRBV11-3 and TRBJ1-5; the D gene is not confidently resolved. This receptor was obtained from an adult with non-small cell lung cancer. In nucleotides, the sequence is TGTGCCAGCAGCTACTACCTGGGGAGCAATCAGCCCCAGCATTTT. Translated, it gives CASSYYLGSNQPQHF.